The sequence of this T cell receptor beta chain was determined in a study of blood T cell repertoires in COVID-19. Study overall: COVID-19 samples collected from the United States, Italy and Spain covered acute and convalescent phases. PBMCs, B-cell-depleted T cells, or T cells provided the cDNA or gDNA that made up the material.

Original data processing: Reference gene primers were amplified, and this amplification served to estimate nucleated cell counts. Repertoires were generated with immunoSEQ multiplex PCR, while TCRdb's copy carries only in-frame clones and drops some. V, J and clone size reflect that table, while D and trimming were determined from the DNA. The sample consists of some 250,000 clones, 80% to 85% of them appearing once. The sample was peripheral blood. The TCR was taken from a man aged 45-65 years with active or convalescent COVID-19.

This CDR3 is CSASGGPSGETQYF. The CDR3 DNA reads TGCAGCGCATCGGGGGGGCCGTCGGGCGAGACCCAGTACTTC. The rearrangement links TRBV29-1 to TRBJ2-5, with TRBD2 matching over 8 bases. Germline V gene sequence: CDR1 SQVTM, CDR2 ANQGSEA. V shed 7 bases and J 5 bases; nucleotides not matched to a gene: 12. This CDR3 comprises 14 residues.